What follows are 16 T cell receptor beta chains derived from one specimen sequenced in a study of cytomegalovirus exposure and HLA in healthy donors (TCRdb year 2017). The library was made by the immunoSEQ multiplex PCR assay. For the multiplex PCR, a mixture combining 60 forward primers for TCR Vbeta segments and 13 reverse primers for TCR Jbeta segments was used. TCRdb stores this immuneACCESS table with in-frame sequences only. Part of the clones is absent; in the studies checked, under half of the shortfall reflects unresolved V genes, and no reason is known for the rest. Within this sample are approximately 110,000 clones, with roughly 68% of them counted one time only. The top ten constitute about 4% of the sample. The sample comprised PBMCs. These receptor sequences come from a woman in her fifties or sixties in good health and CMV-seropositive.

This clone was detected only once. The chain is built from TRBV6-6 and TRBJ1-2; no firm D call. There are 13 residues in the CDR3. Trimming cost V 0 bases and J 4 bases, with 6 bases left between them. Germline CDR1 MNHNY, CDR2 SVGAGI (reference sequence). For the CDR3, the DNA is TGTGCCAGCAGTTACTCGAGAAGCTATGGCTACACCTTC. Its protein is CASSYSRSYGYTF.

The chain is built from TRBV7-6 and TRBJ2-3, with TRBD2 matching 10 bases. This CDR3 comprises 16 residues. Trimming cost V 5 bases and J 4 bases; bases outside gene matches: 9. CDR1 is SGHVS and CDR2 is FNYEAQ in the germline V gene. The CDR3 protein is CASSPRAGGLSDTQYF. The CDR3 DNA follows: TGTGCCAGCAGCCCCCGAGCGGGGGGGCTGTCAGATACGCAGTATTTT.

There are a few counts of this clone. This sequence joins TRBV7-2 and TRBJ2-2; the match to TRBD2 covers 7 bases. This CDR3 is built from 15 residues. The V segment lost 6 bases and the J segment 5 bases; nucleotides outside the gene matches: 9. Germline V lookup: CDR1 SGHTA, CDR2 FQGNSA. CDR3 sequence: CASRPLGGRTGELFF. CDR3 DNA: TGTGCCAGCAGACCTCTCGGGGGGAGGACCGGGGAGCTGTTTTTT. Based on the CDR3 plus reference TRBV7-2 and TRBJ2-2, the full variable domain is GAGVSQSPSNKVTEKGKDVELRCDPISGHTALYWYRQSLGQGLEFLIYFQGNSAPDKSGLPSDRFSAERTGGSVSTLTIQRTQQEDSAVYLCASRPLGGRTGELFFGEGSRLTVL.

The CDR3 DNA is TGTGCCAGCAGCGCAGGGGGTTTAAACAATGAGCAGTTCTTC. Amino acids: CASSAGGLNNEQFF. The chain recombines TRBV7-9 with TRBJ2-1; 7 bases are shared with TRBD1. The CDR3 spans 14 residues. V was pared by 5 bases and J by 5 bases, with 6 bases of the junction left unmatched. CDR1 is SEHNR and CDR2 is FQNEAQ in the germline V gene (reference sequence).

This chain connects TRBV19 to TRBJ2-7; 8 nucleotides line up with TRBD1. V was clipped by 7 bases and J by 5 bases; unmatched bases: 10. This CDR3 is built from 14 residues. The germline V gene has CDR1 LNHDA and CDR2 SQIVND (reference sequence). Here the CDR3 reads CASTPTGGINEQYF. The CDR3 DNA reads as TGTGCCAGTACCCCAACAGGGGGTATAAACGAGCAGTACTTC.

This clone was recorded once. This chain connects TRBV9 to TRBJ2-5; 11 positions match TRBD1. Trimming removed 4 bases from V and 5 bases from J; junction bases left unmatched: 7. Looked up from germline, CDR1 is SGDLS and CDR2 is YYNGEE. The CDR3 totals 15 residues. The CDR3: CASSHGTGGLETQYF. The CDR3, as DNA: TGTGCCAGCAGCCACGGGACAGGGGGTCTGGAGACCCAGTACTTC.

The rearrangement links TRBV5-4 to TRBJ2-5; D remains ambiguous. Trimming took off 3 bases at V and 4 bases at J, with 10 bases between the two ends. This CDR3 spans 13 amino acids. Germline V gene data show CDR1 as SGHNT and CDR2 as YYREEE (reference sequence). The CDR3: CASSSETRETQYF. The CDR3 bases are TGTGCCAGCAGCTCAGAAACAAGAGAGACCCAGTACTTC.

The chain joins TRBV6-4 to TRBJ1-5, with D perhaps TRBD1 (6 bases). Germline CDR1 and CDR2: MRHNA and SNTAGT. Trimming took off 3 bases at V and 4 bases at J, with 10 bases between the two ends. The CDR3 is 14 amino acids. CDR3 region: CASSEKGGNQPQHF. In DNA form, the CDR3 reads TGTGCCAGCAGTGAGAAGGGGGGGAATCAGCCCCAGCATTTT.

V usage is TRBV2 and J usage is TRBJ1-5; D might be TRBD1 (6 bases). This CDR3 is 14 amino acids long. Germline loops: CDR1 SNHLY, CDR2 FYNNEI. V lost 8 bases, J lost 7 bases, and 18 bases lay in between. As DNA, the CDR3 is TGTGCCAGCGCGACGGACAGAACGTACCAGCCCCAGCATTTT. As protein: CASATDRTYQPQHF.

The chain is built from TRBV18 and TRBJ1-6; unclear D gene. The germline gives CDR1 KGHSH, CDR2 LQKENI. This CDR3 has 15 residues. Trimming took 4 bases from V and 7 from J, leaving 14 bases between them. CDR3 in DNA: TGTGCCAGCTCACTATACAGAACCCAAAATTCACCCCTCCACTTT. Amino acid sequence: CASSLYRTQNSPLHF. The complete variable domain, with remaining parts taken from reference TRBV18 and TRBJ1-6, reads NAGVMQNPRHLVRRRGQEARLRCSPMKGHSHVYWYRQLPEEGLKFMVYLQKENIIDESGMPKERFSAEFPKEGPSILRIQQVVRGDSAAYFCASSLYRTQNSPLHFGNGTRLTVT.

This clone was seen more than once but under ten times. The CDR3 spells CASSPTRDSNEQYF. Written as DNA, the CDR3 is TGTGCCAGCAGCCCGACCCGGGACAGCAACGAGCAGTACTTC. The chain links TRBV11-3 to TRBJ2-7; TRBD1 agrees at 7 bases. The CDR3 extends over 14 amino acids. In germline, CDR1 is SGHNT, CDR2 YENEEA. The V segment lost 5 bases and the J segment 5 bases; nucleotides outside the gene matches: 9.

This clone appeared a few times. The V gene is TRBV2, the J gene TRBJ1-3, with D perhaps matching TRBD1 (6 bases). Germline V lookup: CDR1 SNHLY, CDR2 FYNNEI. CDR3 length: 16 residues. The germline V and J ends were trimmed by 3 bases and 1 base, with 13 bases remaining between them. This CDR3 reads CASSDSRGLSGNTIYF. As DNA, the CDR3 is TGTGCCAGCAGTGATTCCAGGGGCCTTTCTGGAAACACCATATATTTT.

This clone has a single count. The V and J genes are TRBV5-1 and TRBJ2-1; 7 bases fit TRBD2. V shed 5 bases, J shed 9 bases, and the junction held 5 bases outside the gene matches. This CDR3 spans 12 amino acids. CDR1 SGHRS and CDR2 YFSETQ come from the germline V gene. CDR3 sequence: CASRLAMGEQFF. The CDR3 DNA reads TGCGCCAGCAGACTAGCGATGGGTGAGCAGTTCTTC.

The chain joins TRBV27 to TRBJ2-7; possibly TRBD2 for D (5 bases). Germline V gene sequence: CDR1 MNHEY, CDR2 SMNVEV (reference sequence). V was clipped by 9 bases and J by 3 bases, with 12 bases between them. The CDR3 runs to 12 residues. CDR3 protein: CASSNRGYEQYF. CDR3 DNA: TGTGCCAGTTCGAACCGGGGCTACGAGCAGTACTTC.

The CDR3 region is CASSFDRGNTEAFF. The CDR3 nucleotides read TGTGCCAGCAGCTTCGACAGGGGGAACACTGAAGCTTTCTTT. V usage is TRBV11-2 and J usage is TRBJ1-1; 8 bases are a match to TRBD1. Germline V gene sequence: CDR1 SGHAT, CDR2 FQNNGV. Unmatched junction bases numbered 1, after V lost 3 bases and J lost 1 base. CDR3 length: 14 amino acids.

This chain joins TRBV7-9 and TRBJ2-3; TRBD2 aligns across 9 bases. The trim removed 1 base at V and 2 bases at J, leaving 4 bases unmatched. The CDR3 is 16 amino acids. Germline V gene lookup returns CDR1 SEHNR and CDR2 FQNEAQ (reference sequence). CDR3 sequence reads: CASSLEAGGITDTQYF. As DNA, the CDR3 is TGTGCCAGCAGCTTAGAGGCGGGGGGGATCACAGATACGCAGTATTTT.